Below are 28 T cell receptor beta chains sequenced from a single sample in a study of blood T cell repertoires in COVID-19 (dated by TCRdb to the early 2020s). The library was generated by the immunoSEQ multiplex PCR assay. The immuneACCESS repertoire file appears here via TCRdb, limited to in-frame rearrangements. These files lack a portion of the clones; in checked studies, under half of the deficit traces to unresolved V genes, and the cause of the others is not known. The sample table lists 110,000 or so clones, more than 65% of them with a count of one. Roughly 1.4% of the sample is taken by the ten largest. The specimen sequenced was peripheral blood. These receptors were taken from a man in his fifties with acute or convalescent COVID-19.

The chain couples TRBV5-1 to TRBJ2-1, with 7 bases fitting TRBD1. This CDR3 is built from 15 residues. From germline, CDR1 is SGHRS and CDR2 YFSETQ. Unmatched junction bases numbered 4, after V lost 2 bases and J lost 2 bases. CDR3 DNA: TGCGCCAGCAGCTTAGAAAGGGGGCCCTACAATGAGCAGTTCTTC. Its protein is CASSLERGPYNEQFF.

The chain uses TRBV5-1 and TRBJ2-3; TRBD1 agrees at 7 bases. Germline CDR1 and CDR2: SGHRS and YFSETQ. The CDR3 covers 14 residues. J lost 3 bases, V lost 1 base, and 2 bases had no gene match. CDR3 bases: TGCGCCAGCAGCTTGACAGGGGAAACAGATACGCAGTATTTT. The encoded protein is CASSLTGETDTQYF.

The chain joins TRBV2 to TRBJ1-2; weak D call: TRBD1 (6 bases). The CDR3 has 14 residues. Trimming removed 1 base from V and 3 bases from J, with 9 bases in between. In germline, CDR1 is SNHLY, CDR2 FYNNEI. The CDR3 sequence: CASSEGDTDYGYTF. The CDR3 nucleotides are TGTGCCAGCAGTGAAGGGGACACGGACTATGGCTACACCTTC.

The V call is TRBV3-1 (or the pseudogene TRBV3-2), the J call TRBJ1-4; 8 bases are shared with TRBD1. With V trimmed by 3 bases and J by 8 bases, 8 bases remained unmatched. The CDR3 has 15 residues. CDR1 is LGHDT and CDR2 is YNNKEL in the germline V gene (reference sequence). Here the CDR3 reads CASSQRQGRGEKLFF. In DNA, the CDR3 is TGTGCCAGCAGCCAGAGACAGGGGAGGGGAGAAAAACTGTTTTTT.

V and J are TRBV4-1 and TRBJ1-1; D ambiguous. Germline V gives CDR1 MGHRA, CDR2 YSYEKL. The CDR3 length is 16 residues. V lost 1 base, J lost 1 base, and 13 bases lay in between. For the CDR3, the DNA is TGCGCCAGCAGCCAAGGCCTAAGACGGGGGAACACTGAAGCTTTCTTT. It encodes CASSQGLRRGNTEAFF.

This clone was counted a few times. The gene calls are TRBV21-1 and TRBJ1-2; no DNA check was done on the table's D call, TRBD1. TRBV21-1 is labeled a pseudogene. This CDR3 contains 16 residues. The DNA of the CDR3 is TGTGCCAGCAGTTACCGGGACAGGGAGCCCGGCTATGGCTACACCTTC. Translation: CASSYRDREPGYGYTF.

V and J are TRBV6-1 and TRBJ1-6; 7 nucleotides agree with TRBD1. V was pared by 4 bases and J by 9 bases, with 12 bases of the junction left unmatched. Germline loops: CDR1 MNHNS, CDR2 SASEGT. CDR3 size: 16 residues. DNA for the CDR3: TGTGCCAGCAGTGGAGGGATAACAGGGGAAGGTTCACCCCTCCACTTT. Translated, it gives CASSGGITGEGSPLHF.

The chain carries TRBV2 and TRBJ1-5; D perhaps matches TRBD1 (5 bases). Germline values: CDR1 SNHLY, CDR2 FYNNEI. Trimming shortened V by 6 bases and J by 0 bases, and 15 bases separated the two germline ends. The CDR3 spans 16 residues. The CDR3 sequence is CASRKGTFNSNQPQHF. CDR3 in DNA: TGTGCCAGCAGAAAAGGGACTTTTAATAGCAATCAGCCCCAGCATTTT. Filled out from reference TRBV2 and TRBJ1-5, the complete variable domain reads EPEVTQTPSHQVTQMGQEVILRCVPISNHLYFYWYRQILGQKVEFLVSFYNNEISEKSEIFDDQFSVERPDGSNFTLKIRSTKLEDSAMYFCASRKGTFNSNQPQHFGDGTRLSIL.

CDR3 DNA: TGCGCCAGCAGCTTGGGTCCAGGGGATTCCTACAATGAGCAGTTCTTC. Amino acids: CASSLGPGDSYNEQFF. V gene TRBV5-1 combines with J gene TRBJ2-1; a weak D match, TRBD1 (6 bases). With 0 bases removed from V and 1 base from J, the gap between germline ends came to 11 bases. The V gene's germline CDR1 is SGHRS and CDR2 YFSETQ. This CDR3 has 16 amino acids.

The rearrangement links TRBV23-1 to TRBJ2-7; 9 bases match TRBD1. TRBV23-1 is labeled an ORF, and its function is uncertain. This CDR3 contains 19 residues. V was clipped by 3 bases and J by 2 bases; unmatched bases: 17. CDR3 coding DNA: TGCGCCAGCAGTCATTCTAAATCGGCATCCGGACAGGGGACCTACGAGCAGTACTTC. The encoded protein is CASSHSKSASGQGTYEQYF.

There are a few counts of this clone. The chain couples TRBV11-2 to TRBJ2-3; no firm D call. Trimming took 4 bases from V and 5 from J, leaving 13 bases between them. Germline lookup yields CDR1 SGHAT and CDR2 FQNNGV. This CDR3 is built from 14 residues. The CDR3 nucleotides read TGTGCCAGCAGCTCCCGATTACTTGGAGATACGCAGTATTTT. Translating it yields CASSSRLLGDTQYF.

This chain connects TRBV27 to TRBJ1-2; a weak D match, TRBD1 (5 bases). The length of the CDR3 is 13 residues. In germline, CDR1 is MNHEY, CDR2 SMNVEV (reference sequence). V lost 5 bases to trimming and J lost 4 bases, with 11 bases between them. CDR3 in DNA: TGTGCCAGCAGTCGCGACAGTATCTATGGCTACACCTTC. It translates to CASSRDSIYGYTF.

This clone was seen more than once but under ten times. Here the CDR3 reads CATSDTRQGSSGANVLTF. CDR3 bases: TGTGCCACCAGTGATACCCGACAGGGGTCCTCTGGGGCCAACGTCCTGACTTTC. J is TRBJ2-6 and V is TRBV24-1, with 8 bases fitting TRBD1. After removal of 3 bases from V and 0 bases from J, the junction contained 6 bases not matched to a gene. The germline CDR1 and CDR2 sequences are KGHDR and SFDVKD. This CDR3 has 18 amino acids.

The rearrangement links TRBV5-6 to TRBJ1-5, with D hard to call. Trimming removed 4 bases from V and 1 base from J, with 9 bases in between. This CDR3 contains 14 residues. Germline loops: CDR1 SGHDT, CDR2 YYEEEE. CDR3 bases: TGTGCCAGCAGCCAAGGGAGGAGCAATCAGCCCCAGCATTTT. Amino acid sequence: CASSQGRSNQPQHF.

This clone showed up just a few times. The J gene is TRBJ1-2, the V gene TRBV3-1 (or the pseudogene TRBV3-2); D is ambiguous. Trimming took off 0 bases at V and 5 bases at J, with 7 bases between the two ends. The CDR3 extends over 13 amino acids. The germline V gene has CDR1 LGHDT and CDR2 YNNKEL (reference sequence). CDR3 sequence: CASSQETRYGYTF. In DNA, the CDR3 is TGTGCCAGCAGCCAAGAGACAAGATATGGCTACACCTTC.

Note on this clone: At one end, the junction sequence differs from germline, possibly due to a read error. The chain uses TRBV15 and TRBJ1-2, with 8 nucleotides matching TRBD1. From germline, CDR1 is LNHNV and CDR2 YYDKDF (reference sequence). This CDR3 region has 13 residues. The CDR3 DNA sequence: TGTGCCACCAGCAGAGAGGGTCGACAGGGGTTTCACTTC. Its protein is CATSREGRQGFHF.

This clone has only a few counts. The chain joins TRBV5-1 to TRBJ2-3; D is unclear. The germline V gene has CDR1 SGHRS and CDR2 YFSETQ. The CDR3 consists of 14 residues. V shed 5 bases and J shed 3 bases, with 13 bases lying between them. The CDR3 DNA reads TGCGCCAGCAGAAAGAGCGTTGGTACAGATACGCAGTATTTT. Its protein is CASRKSVGTDTQYF. Complete variable domain (other parts from reference TRBV5-1 and TRBJ2-3): KAGVTQTPRYLIKTRGQQVTLSCSPISGHRSVSWYQQTPGQGLQFLFEYFSETQRNKGNFPGRFSGRQFSNSRSEMNVSTLELGDSALYLCASRKSVGTDTQYFGPGTRLTVL.

This rearrangement joins TRBV5-6 to TRBJ1-3; 7 bases map to TRBD1. This CDR3 is built from 17 residues. V was pared by 4 bases and J by 3 bases, with 13 bases of the junction left unmatched. CDR1 SGHDT and CDR2 YYEEEE come from the germline V gene. The CDR3 region is CASSATGRESDGNTIYF. Here the CDR3 DNA reads TGTGCCAGCAGCGCGACAGGGCGGGAATCAGATGGAAACACCATATATTTT.

The gene calls are TRBV13 and TRBJ2-5; 7 nucleotides align to TRBD1. This CDR3 contains 15 residues. CDR1 and CDR2 (germline): PRHDT, FYEKMQ (reference sequence). The V segment lost 2 bases and the J segment 4 bases; nucleotides outside the gene matches: 7. The CDR3 nucleotides read TGTGCCAGCAGCTTACCCGGACAGGCCGTAGAGACCCAGTACTTC. It translates to CASSLPGQAVETQYF.

This chain uses TRBV3-1 (or the pseudogene TRBV3-2) with TRBJ1-6, with D uncertain. Germline V gene lookup returns CDR1 LGHDT and CDR2 YNNKEL (reference sequence). Trimming took 1 base from V and 0 from J, leaving 7 bases between them. The CDR3 is 16 residues long. CDR3 in DNA: TGTGCCAGCAGCCAAGGCACAAGCTCCTATAATTCACCCCTCCACTTT. It yields the protein CASSQGTSSYNSPLHF.

The chain couples TRBV5-4 to TRBJ1-2; unclear D gene. V was shortened by 4 bases and J by 0 bases, with 16 bases between the two germline ends. Germline lookup yields CDR1 SGHNT and CDR2 YYREEE (reference sequence). The CDR3 has 16 amino acids. The CDR3 sequence is CASSPMTERTNYGYTF. The DNA of the CDR3 is TGTGCCAGCAGCCCAATGACGGAGAGGACTAACTATGGCTACACCTTC.

V and J are TRBV4-1 and TRBJ2-1; 9 nucleotides match TRBD2. The germline CDR1 and CDR2 sequences are MGHRA and YSYEKL. The junction had 5 bases not matched to a gene; V was cut back by 1 base and J by 7 bases. The CDR3 is 15 amino acids. DNA for the CDR3: TGCGCCAGCAGCCAAGGGCGGGGGGGCCGTAATGAGCAGTTCTTC. It translates to CASSQGRGGRNEQFF.

The rearrangement links TRBV5-1 to TRBJ1-1; TRBD1 aligns across 11 bases. The CDR3 is 14 amino acids. V shed 3 bases and J 5 bases; nucleotides not matched to a gene: 3. In germline, CDR1 is SGHRS, CDR2 YFSETQ. Here the CDR3 reads CASSSDRGQTEAFF. As DNA, the CDR3 is TGCGCCAGCAGCTCGGACAGGGGGCAGACTGAAGCTTTCTTT.

J is TRBJ2-7 and V is TRBV5-1, with 10 nucleotides matching TRBD1. The trim removed 0 bases at V and 6 bases at J, leaving 3 bases unmatched. CDR3 length equals 14 residues. Germline loops: CDR1 SGHRS, CDR2 YFSETQ. CDR3 protein: CASSLGDRGGEQYF. CDR3 bases: TGCGCCAGCAGCTTGGGGGACAGGGGAGGCGAGCAGTACTTC.

Here the CDR3 reads CASSPGGPGGYGYTF. The CDR3 DNA reads TGCGCCAGCAGCCCCGGGGGACCAGGGGGCTATGGCTACACCTTC. The genes are TRBV5-1 and TRBJ1-2; 7 bases match TRBD1. Germline loops: CDR1 SGHRS, CDR2 YFSETQ. The CDR3 has 15 residues. Trimming removed 4 bases from V and 4 bases from J; junction bases left unmatched: 10.

The CDR3 DNA reads TGTGCCAGCAGTCCCCCCAGGGAAGCCGAGCAGTACGTC. Its protein product is CASSPPREAEQYV. The V and J genes are TRBV28 and TRBJ2-7, with a tentative D call TRBD1 (5 bases). V was shortened by 5 bases and J by 6 bases, with 14 bases between the two germline ends. Germline CDR1 is MDHEN and CDR2 is SYDVKM. The CDR3 loop spans 13 amino acids.

The gene calls are TRBV24-1 and TRBJ2-1; D ambiguous. V lost 1 base and J 0 bases, leaving 6 bases between the germline ends. Germline-derived CDR1 and CDR2 are KGHDR and SFDVKD. This CDR3 has 15 residues. CDR3: CATSDFRSSYNEQFF. The DNA for the CDR3 is TGTGCCACCAGTGATTTTAGGAGCTCCTACAATGAGCAGTTCTTC.

CDR3 coding DNA: TGTGCCAGCAGTTACTCGCGTGGCACCGGGGAGCTGTTTTTT. Encoded protein: CASSYSRGTGELFF. The gene calls are TRBV6-2 or TRBV6-3 and TRBJ2-2; D is ambiguous. The CDR3 totals 14 residues. CDR1 MNHEY and CDR2 SVGEGT come from the germline V gene. Trimming left V 0 bases short and J 4 bases short, with 6 bases between.